A selection of T cell receptor beta chains follows, all from one sample in a study of T cell responses to AZD1222 COVID-19 vaccine. The protocol was immunoSEQ multiplex PCR, while the TCRdb copy is restricted to in-frame clones and leaves out a portion. The repertoire holds fewer than 200,000 clones, with about 88% as singletons. This specimen consisted of peripheral blood, obtained on day 0 of AZD1222 vaccination. The receptors derive from an adult in good health. Each CDR3 is given with its conserved first and last residue. The D gene is left open where the match is weak. Clone size appears in some rows only: once, few, many, or a class for an expanded clone.

clone size	V gene	D gene	J gene	CDR3 DNA	CDR3 protein
NA	TRBV18	NA	TRBJ1-2	TGTGCCAGCTCACCACAGACGGGGAACTATGGCTACACCTTC	CASSPQTGNYGYTF
NA	TRBV18	NA	TRBJ1-1	TGTGCCAGCTCACCACCGGTTCAGACTGAAGCTTTCTTT	CASSPPVQTEAFF
NA	TRBV6-5	TRBD1	TRBJ1-1	TGTGCCGGCGGGACAGGGAAGGGTCGCACTGAAGCTTTCTTT	CAGGTGKGRTEAFF
NA	TRBV5-1	TRBD1	TRBJ1-2	TGCGCCAGCAGCCCGGGACAGGGCGACTATGGCTACACCTTC	CASSPGQGDYGYTF
once	TRBV27	NA	TRBJ1-6	TGTGCCAGCACCCGTAAGGACGGTGTAAATTCACCCCTCCACTTT	CASTRKDGVNSPLHF
NA	TRBV24-1	NA	TRBJ1-5	TGTGCCACCGGAATGGGACAAATCAATCAGCCCCAGCATTTT	CATGMGQINQPQHF
NA	TRBV3-1/TRBV3-2	NA	TRBJ1-4	TGTGCCAGCAGCCGAGGGGAGGGGTCTGCTAATGAAAAACTGTTTTTT	CASSRGEGSANEKLFF
once	TRBV7-8	NA	TRBJ1-5	TGTGCCAGCTCGACCGGTCAGCCCCAGCATTTT	CASSTGQPQHF
NA	TRBV10-3	TRBD1	TRBJ2-3	TGTGCCATCAGTTTACAGGGGTTTCGGGATACGCAGTATTTT	CAISLQGFRDTQYF
NA	TRBV5-1	NA	TRBJ1-2	TGCGCCAGCAGCGACGGGACGATTGGCTACACCTTC	CASSDGTIGYTF
NA	TRBV5-6	TRBD1	TRBJ2-1	TGTGCCAGCAGCCTAGGACAGGGGGGTGACTTGTTCTTC	CASSLGQGGDLFF
NA	TRBV19	NA	TRBJ1-2	TGTGCCAGTAGTATTGACGCAAACTATGGCTACACCTTC	CASSIDANYGYTF
few	TRBV7-3	TRBD1	TRBJ2-5	TGTGCCAGCAGCTCACAGGGACAGAAACAAGAGACCCAGTACTTC	CASSSQGQKQETQYF
NA	TRBV6-1	NA	TRBJ1-3	TGTGCCAGCAGTGAAGCCTTTGGGCAGTCTTGGTCCACCATATATTTT	CASSEAFGQSWSTIYF
NA	TRBV19	NA	TRBJ2-2	TGTGCCAGTAGTATAAGCGGAACCACCGGGGAGCTGTTTTTT	CASSISGTTGELFF
NA	TRBV4-3	NA	TRBJ2-5	TGCGCCAGCGCCGGGGGGCCGCGAGAGACCCAGTACTTC	CASAGGPRETQYF
NA	TRBV28	TRBD1	TRBJ1-5	TGTGCCAGCAGTTTATTCTCCGGGACAGGGGCTAATCAGCCCCAGCATTTT	CASSLFSGTGANQPQHF
NA	TRBV7-9	NA	TRBJ2-3	TGTGCCGGTAAGGGCACAGATACGCAGTATTTT	CAGKGTDTQYF
NA	TRBV6-2/TRBV6-3	NA	TRBJ1-3	TGTGCCAGCAGCCGCATCCTGAACACCATATATTTT	CASSRILNTIYF
NA	TRBV7-8	NA	TRBJ2-2	TGTGCCAGCAGCTTAGATCACGGACCCGGGGAGCTGTTTTTT	CASSLDHGPGELFF
few	TRBV20-1	NA	TRBJ1-2	TGCAGTGCTAGTGAGGGCCGGGGGGGGAAGAACTATGGCTACACCTTC	CSASEGRGGKNYGYTF
NA	TRBV24-1	NA	TRBJ2-1	TGTGCCACCAGTGACACCGGAGGGGCCTACAATGAGCAGTTCTTC	CATSDTGGAYNEQFF
NA	TRBV28	NA	TRBJ2-5	TGTGCCAGCAGGGCTGGCAGGGTAGAGACCCAGTACTTC	CASRAGRVETQYF
NA	TRBV10-1	NA	TRBJ1-1	TGCGCCAGCAGTGAGAGACAGTACACTGAAGCTTTCTTT	CASSERQYTEAFF
NA	TRBV19	TRBD2	TRBJ2-2	TGTGCCAGTAGTATCCTAGCGGGGGCCTACACCGGGGAGCTGTTTTTT	CASSILAGAYTGELFF
NA	TRBV6-5	TRBD1	TRBJ1-6	TGTGCCAGCGGCCAGACAGGGTTAGATTCACCCCTCCACTTT	CASGQTGLDSPLHF
NA	TRBV5-1	TRBD1	TRBJ2-3	TGCGCCAGCACTCGGATAGGACAGGGAACAGATACGCAGTATTTT	CASTRIGQGTDTQYF
NA	TRBV7-9	TRBD2	TRBJ2-3	TGTGCCAGCAGCTCCGGATCCGGGACTAGCGGGAGGACGGTTACGCAGTATTTT	CASSSGSGTSGRTVTQYF
NA	TRBV5-1	TRBD2	TRBJ2-1	TGCGCCAGGCCCCGGGGGGGCAGGGATGAGCAGTTCTTC	CARPRGGRDEQFF
NA	TRBV19	NA	TRBJ1-2	TGTGCCAGTAGCCCAGGGGTCGGTGGCTACACCTTC	CASSPGVGGYTF
NA	TRBV29-1	TRBD1	TRBJ2-2	TGCAGCGTTGATCAGGGACAGGTCACCGGGGAGCTGTTTTTT	CSVDQGQVTGELFF
NA	TRBV27	NA	TRBJ1-2	TGTGCCAGCAGTCCCGGGGCAGTTAACTATGGCTACACCTTC	CASSPGAVNYGYTF
NA	TRBV30	NA	TRBJ1-2	TGTGCCTGGATCTGGGGGGTTGGGTATGGCTACACCTTC	CAWIWGVGYGYTF
NA	TRBV11-2	TRBD1	TRBJ1-6	TGTGCCAGCAGCTCCTACGGGACAGTCTATAATTCACCCCTCCACTTT	CASSSYGTVYNSPLHF
NA	TRBV11-2	NA	TRBJ2-2	TGTGCCAGCAGCTTAATCTGGGGGCGGTACACCGGGGAGCTGTTTTTT	CASSLIWGRYTGELFF
NA	TRBV28	TRBD2	TRBJ2-5	TGTGCCAGCAGCACCGAGGGACTAGCGGGGGGGAACCAAGAGACCCAGTACTTC	CASSTEGLAGGNQETQYF
NA	TRBV6-5	NA	TRBJ2-2	TGTGCCAGCAGTTATCCAAACACCGGGGAGCTGTTTTTT	CASSYPNTGELFF
NA	TRBV5-6	NA	TRBJ2-5	TGTGCCAGCAGCCCCACAGGGAGGGGACAAGAGACCCAGTACTTC	CASSPTGRGQETQYF
few	TRBV19	NA	TRBJ2-2	TGTGCCACTAAGAGCGGAGCCAACACCGGGGAGCTGTTTTTT	CATKSGANTGELFF
NA	TRBV7-2	NA	TRBJ2-3	TGTGCCAGCAGCTTAGGTTTTAACACAGATACGCAGTATTTT	CASSLGFNTDTQYF
NA	TRBV4-3	TRBD2	TRBJ2-1	TGCGCCAGCAGCCAAGATCGGAGCGGGAGGGCCGGTGAGCAGTTCTTC	CASSQDRSGRAGEQFF
NA	TRBV18	NA	TRBJ1-5	TGTGCCAGCTCACCAACAGGGCCCAATCAGCCCCAGCATTTT	CASSPTGPNQPQHF
NA	TRBV19	NA	TRBJ1-1	TGTGCCAGTAGTATTCACAGGGTCGGTGCTATGAACACTGAAGCTTTCTTT	CASSIHRVGAMNTEAFF
NA	TRBV14	NA	TRBJ1-4	TGTGCCAGCAGCCGCGGAACGTTGGAAAAACTGTTTTTT	CASSRGTLEKLFF
NA	TRBV12-3/TRBV12-4	TRBD1	TRBJ1-5	TGTGCCAGCAGATCAGGGGGCTTGCAGCCCCAGCATTTT	CASRSGGLQPQHF
once	TRBV10-1	NA	TRBJ1-4	TGCGCCAGCATTACCCCTACCTGTTCCCGGCCCCCATTCAGGGAAAAACTGTTTTTT	CASITPTCSRPPFREKLFF
NA	TRBV28	NA	TRBJ1-2	TGTGCCAGCAGTTTAGAGGGGAACAGAGGCGGCTACACCTTC	CASSLEGNRGGYTF
once	TRBV19	NA	TRBJ1-2	TGTGCCAGTAGTCTCCAGCATCTAGGGAGCTATGGCTACACCTTC	CASSLQHLGSYGYTF